These 10 T cell receptor beta chains were all obtained from the same sample, sequenced in a study of PD-1 blockade in classical Hodgkin lymphoma. The patients all showed relapse after autologous stem cell transplantation, while their brentuximab vedotin exposure varied. The study purified CD4+ T cells from thawed PBMCs using magnetic negative selection. Some clones are missing from TCRdb's copy, which holds only in-frame ones; the method was immunoSEQ multiplex PCR. The profile shows 7,000 to 8,000 clones, roughly three quarters of them singletons. This sample comprised CD4+ T cells from blood, obtained at baseline. These receptors all come from a human donor with classical Hodgkin lymphoma.

The V gene is TRBV19, the J gene TRBJ2-2, with a tentative D call TRBD1 (6 bases). The CDR3 sequence is 17 residues long. The V and J ends lost 1 base and 4 bases respectively, with 16 bases between them. Per germline, CDR1 LNHDA and CDR2 SQIVND (reference sequence). The CDR3 nucleotides are TGTGCCAGTAGTATAGGGAAGGGACAAATTATCACCGGGGAGCTGTTTTTT. The encoded protein is CASSIGKGQIITGELFF.

The chain joins TRBV5-4 to TRBJ1-2; a possible D gene is TRBD1 (6 bases). V was cut by 4 bases and J by 1 base, with 14 bases left in between. In germline, CDR1 is SGHNT, CDR2 YYREEE (reference sequence). The CDR3 runs 15 residues. The CDR3 nucleotides read TGTGCCAGCAGCCCAATGGACAGTCTTAACTATGGCTACACCTTC. It yields the protein CASSPMDSLNYGYTF.

V gene TRBV9 combines with J gene TRBJ1-2; 9 positions match TRBD1. Germline CDR1 SGDLS, CDR2 YYNGEE. The length of the CDR3 is 12 residues. With V trimmed by 4 bases and J by 6 bases, 1 base remained unmatched. Written as DNA, the CDR3 is TGTGCCAGCAGCAGGACAGGGGATGGCTACACCTTC. Amino acid sequence: CASSRTGDGYTF.

Comment on this clone: The sample contains more than one DNA sequence encoding this CDR3. The genes are TRBV6-5 and TRBJ2-7; D unclear. Looked up from germline, CDR1 is MNHEY and CDR2 is SVGAGI. CDR3 size: 14 residues. V lost 0 bases to trimming and J lost 2 bases, with 8 bases between them. CDR3 region: CASSYSRAAYEQYF. The CDR3 bases are TGTGCCAGCAGTTACTCCCGGGCAGCCTACGAGCAGTACTTC.

V is TRBV2 and J is TRBJ2-3; unclear D gene. Trimming cost V 3 bases and J 1 base, with 8 bases left between them. The CDR3 sequence is 14 residues long. The germline CDR1 and CDR2 sequences are SNHLY and FYNNEI. The CDR3 region is CASSEGRGTDTQYF. In DNA, the CDR3 is TGTGCCAGCAGTGAGGGTAGGGGCACAGATACGCAGTATTTT.

The chain is built from TRBV7-9 and TRBJ2-7; 10 bases line up with TRBD2. The CDR3 contains 15 residues. V trimming: 4 bases; J trimming: 7 bases; junction bases outside the gene matches: 10. Germline V CDR1 and CDR2: SEHNR, FQNEAQ (reference sequence). CDR3 nucleotide sequence: TGTGCCAGCAGCTCTATGGGACTAGCGTCGAAAGAGCAGTACTTC. Translation: CASSSMGLASKEQYF.

The rearrangement links TRBV6-1 to TRBJ2-7; 9 bases line up with TRBD1. J gave up 3 bases and V 6 bases, and 6 bases lay outside the gene matches. The CDR3 length is 14 residues. Per germline, CDR1 MNHNS and CDR2 SASEGT. The CDR3 here is CASRRGQGNYEQYF. The CDR3 DNA is TGTGCCAGCAGGCGAGGACAGGGGAACTACGAGCAGTACTTC.

This chain uses TRBV19 with TRBJ2-1, with TRBD2 identical over 10 bases. From germline, CDR1 is LNHDA and CDR2 SQIVND (reference sequence). The junction had 4 bases not matched to a gene; V was cut back by 5 bases and J by 3 bases. The CDR3 is 15 residues long. The CDR3 DNA is TGTGCCAGTAGTGTCTCTAGCGGGAGCTACAATGAGCAGTTCTTC. Its translation is CASSVSSGSYNEQFF.

The rearrangement links TRBV19 to TRBJ2-1; D gene ambiguous. This CDR3 spans 12 amino acids. Germline values: CDR1 LNHDA, CDR2 SQIVND (reference sequence). V was cut by 5 bases and J by 3 bases, with 5 bases left in between. The CDR3 DNA reads as TGTGCCAGTAGTTTTAGCTACAATGAGCAGTTCTTC. Protein sequence: CASSFSYNEQFF.

This chain uses TRBV7-2 with TRBJ2-4; 10 positions agree with TRBD2. The ends lost 5 bases at V and 0 bases at J; junction bases unmatched: 13. This CDR3 spans 19 amino acids. CDR1 SGHTA and CDR2 FQGNSA come from the germline V gene. As DNA, the CDR3 is TGTGCCAGCAGCCTAGATGGGGGACTAGCGAACCTAGCCAAAAACATTCAGTACTTC. This sequence encodes CASSLDGGLANLAKNIQYF.